This entry lists 16 T cell receptor beta chains sequenced from one sample in a study of cytotoxic CD8 clonotypes in ibrutinib-treated CLL. The data were produced by immunoSEQ multiplex PCR, yet TCRdb's version contains in-frame clones alone and is incomplete. The sample holds 11,000 to 15,000 clones; around 60% are singletons and the top ten take roughly two fifths. The input for sequencing was PBMCs, taken before ibrutinib treatment. These receptors were collected from a human donor with chronic lymphocytic leukemia.

The chain uses TRBV5-4 and TRBJ2-1; maybe TRBD2 (7 bases). V was shortened by 5 bases and J by 8 bases, with 23 bases between the two germline ends. Germline values: CDR1 SGHNT, CDR2 YYREEE (reference sequence). This CDR3 is 16 amino acids long. CDR3 region: CASRPPSEGGRDEQFF. CDR3 nucleotide sequence: TGTGCCAGCAGGCCCCCCTCCGAGGGGGGGCGGGATGAGCAGTTCTTC.

CDR3 region: CASSINELGYTF. The CDR3, as DNA: TGTGCCAGTAGTATTAACGAGTTGGGCTACACCTTC. The chain joins TRBV19 to TRBJ1-2; D uncertain. The V gene lost 3 bases and the J gene lost 8 bases, with 10 bases spanning the gap. CDR3 size: 12 residues. Looked up from germline, CDR1 is LNHDA and CDR2 is SQIVND (reference sequence).

CDR3 nucleotides: TGTGCCAGCAGCTTAGCGCCGAAAAGGAACACTGAAGCTTTCTTT. Its translation is CASSLAPKRNTEAFF. The J gene is TRBJ1-1, the V gene TRBV7-6; D is unresolved. The germline V gene has CDR1 SGHVS and CDR2 FNYEAQ. Trimming left V 0 bases short and J 1 base short, with 9 bases between. The CDR3 loop spans 15 amino acids. Based on the CDR3 plus reference TRBV7-6 and TRBJ1-1, the full variable domain is GAGVSQSPRYKVTKRGQDVALRCDPISGHVSLYWYRQALGQGPEFLTYFNYEAQQDKSGLPNDRFSAERPEGSISTLTIQRTEQRDSAMYRCASSLAPKRNTEAFFGQGTRLTVV.

The chain has TRBV27 and TRBJ1-2, with D hard to call. Germline CDR1 reads MNHEY; CDR2 reads SMNVEV (reference sequence). Trimming took off 0 bases at V and 4 bases at J, with 3 bases between the two ends. The CDR3 loop spans 12 amino acids. CDR3 in amino acids: CASSLSGYGYTF. CDR3 sequence (DNA): TGTGCCAGCAGTTTATCAGGCTATGGCTACACCTTC.

V gene TRBV7-9 combines with J gene TRBJ2-3; D might be TRBD2 (6 bases). The CDR3 covers 19 residues. The germline V gene encodes CDR1 SEHNR and CDR2 FQNEAQ (reference sequence). The V gene lost 4 bases and the J gene lost 3 bases, with 26 bases spanning the gap. The CDR3 sequence is CASSSTRLSGTGVTDTQYF. CDR3 nucleotide sequence: TGTGCCAGCAGCTCCACCCGACTATCCGGGACTGGCGTTACAGATACGCAGTATTTT.

The chain recombines TRBV5-6 with TRBJ1-5, with D uncertain. The V end was cut by 3 bases, the J end by 4 bases, with 11 bases between. The CDR3 spans 14 residues. In germline, CDR1 is SGHDT, CDR2 YYEEEE. The CDR3 coding sequence is TGTGCCAGCAGCTGGGGTGCGCAGAATCAGCCCCAGCATTTT. It codes for CASSWGAQNQPQHF.

The V gene is TRBV10-1, the J gene TRBJ2-7, with 10 bases that match TRBD1. CDR3 size: 16 residues. Germline lookup yields CDR1 WNHNN and CDR2 SYGVQD (reference sequence). The ends lost 4 bases at V and 1 base at J; junction bases unmatched: 7. As DNA, the CDR3 is TGCGCCAGCAGTGGGACAGGGGGACCGCAGTCCTACGAGCAGTACTTC. Protein sequence: CASSGTGGPQSYEQYF.

This clone has only one observation. V usage is TRBV5-5 and J usage is TRBJ2-5; 11 bases are shared with TRBD1. Germline CDR1 and CDR2: SGHKS and YYEKEE (reference sequence). This CDR3 is 16 amino acids long. The junction had 6 bases not matched to a gene; V was cut back by 4 bases and J by 1 base. CDR3 nucleotide sequence: TGTGCCAGCAGCAAGTTCGGGACAGGGGGCCAAGAGACCCAGTACTTC. It encodes CASSKFGTGGQETQYF.

The V gene is TRBV4-1, the J gene TRBJ1-5; no clear D gene. The CDR3 length is 15 residues. Per germline, CDR1 MGHRA and CDR2 YSYEKL. V was shortened by 6 bases and J by 7 bases, with 19 bases between the two germline ends. The CDR3 DNA reads as TGCGCCAGCAGTCTTGCTATGAGCTCTCGGCAGCCCCAGCATTTT. Translating gives CASSLAMSSRQPQHF.

This chain uses TRBV9 with TRBJ2-7; D is uncertain. The CDR3 loop spans 13 amino acids. Between the trimmed V and J ends, which lost 0 bases and 6 bases, there was a span of 10 bases. Germline CDR1 SGDLS, CDR2 YYNGEE. CDR3 sequence (DNA): TGTGCCAGCAGCGTAGCGCACGATGGCGAGCAGTACTTC. Protein product: CASSVAHDGEQYF.

The gene calls are TRBV5-6 and TRBJ2-1, with D perhaps matching TRBD1 (6 bases). The CDR3 sequence is 13 residues long. V dropped 2 bases and J dropped 10 bases, with 13 bases sitting between them. Germline V gene sequence: CDR1 SGHDT, CDR2 YYEEEE. The CDR3 sequence: CASSFLGALEQFF. As DNA, the CDR3 is TGTGCCAGCAGCTTCTTGGGGGCCCTAGAGCAGTTCTTC.

This clone was seen more than once but under ten times. The junction does not match germline at one end; this may be a read error. The CDR3: CASSQDPGPLWSYTF. The CDR3 nucleotides are TGCGCCAGCAGCCAAGACCCGGGACCCCTATGGAGCTACACCTTC. This chain joins TRBV5-4 and TRBJ1-2, with D possibly being TRBD1 (5 bases). The CDR3 loop spans 15 amino acids. In germline, CDR1 is SGHNT, CDR2 YYREEE (reference sequence).

The chain uses TRBV12-5 and TRBJ2-3, with 7 bases matching TRBD2. Looked up from germline, CDR1 is LGHNT and CDR2 is FRNRAP. The CDR3 has 15 residues. The junction had 4 bases not matched to a gene; V was cut back by 3 bases and J by 1 base. In DNA form, the CDR3 reads TGTGCTAGTGGTTTAGGCGGGGGTGGCACAGATACGCAGTATTTT. It translates to CASGLGGGGTDTQYF.

This chain joins TRBV27 and TRBJ2-1; 10 bases align to TRBD2. CDR3 length: 14 amino acids. The ends lost 5 bases at V and 7 bases at J; junction bases unmatched: 5. CDR1 is MNHEY and CDR2 is SMNVEV in the germline V gene (reference sequence). The CDR3 DNA reads as TGTGCCAGCAGTCCAGCGGGGGGGCGGAATGAGCAGTTCTTC. Encoded protein: CASSPAGGRNEQFF.

V gene TRBV20-1 combines with J gene TRBJ2-5, with 8 bases matching TRBD2. CDR1 DFQATT and CDR2 SNEGSKA come from the germline V gene (reference sequence). After removal of 5 bases from V and 5 bases from J, the junction contained 1 base not matched to a gene. This CDR3 has 11 amino acids. The CDR3 loop reads CSASSGETQYF. The CDR3 nucleotides are TGCAGTGCTTCTAGCGGGGAGACCCAGTACTTC.

The rearrangement uses TRBV7-9 and TRBJ1-2; TRBD1 might be the D (6 bases). The germline gives CDR1 SEHNR, CDR2 FQNEAQ (reference sequence). Trimming took 5 bases from V and 8 from J, leaving 15 bases between them. CDR3 length: 13 residues. The CDR3 nucleotides are TGTGCCAGCAGCGGCGACAGGATGGCGGGCTACACCTTC. This sequence encodes CASSGDRMAGYTF.